This is a list of T cell receptor beta chains from one sample in a study of shared clonotypes between healthy human individuals. Assay used: immunoSEQ multiplex PCR; TCRdb lists only in-frame clones, some missing. The top ten hold roughly 0.36% of the sample, which has 2 million to 3 million clones, 80% to 95% seen once. The sequencing input was naive CD4+ T cells from PBMCs. These receptors originate from a man aged 18 to 30 in good health. Some clones in this sample may be carry-over from other donors' samples. Each CDR3 is given with its conserved first and last residue. D genes are given only for firm matches. A row's size may be missing; if present it is once, few, many or a size class.

J: TRBJ2-7
V: TRBV30
D: TRBD2
size: -
DNA: TGTGCCTGGAGTCCGGGACTAGCGGGAGAAGGCGAGCAGTACTTC
CDR3: CAWSPGLAGEGEQYF

J: TRBJ2-7
V: TRBV9
D: -
size: -
DNA: TGTGCCAGCAGCGTAACCCCATTTCCTGGCTCCTACGAGCAGTACTTC
CDR3: CASSVTPFPGSYEQYF

J: TRBJ1-1
V: TRBV2
D: -
size: -
DNA: TGTGCCAGCAGTCCTATAATGGAGACTGAAGCTTTCTTT
CDR3: CASSPIMETEAFF

J: TRBJ2-3
V: TRBV7-9
D: -
size: once
DNA: TGTGCCAGCAGCTTCGGGACCGGTCAAGATACGCAGTATTTT
CDR3: CASSFGTGQDTQYF

J: TRBJ1-1
V: TRBV6-5
D: -
size: -
DNA: TGTGCCAGCAGTTATCAGGGCAGAGAGGCTTTCTTT
CDR3: CASSYQGREAFF

J: TRBJ1-1
V: TRBV7-2
D: -
size: -
DNA: TGTGCCAGCAGCTTAGCGGGAGCGGAACTTGGGAACACTGAAGCTTTCTTT
CDR3: CASSLAGAELGNTEAFF

J: TRBJ2-2
V: TRBV5-4
D: TRBD2
size: -
DNA: TGTGCCAGCACCTTCGGGACTAGCAACACCGGGGAGCTGTTTTTT
CDR3: CASTFGTSNTGELFF

J: TRBJ2-3
V: TRBV6-1
D: -
size: -
DNA: TGTGCCAGCAGTGAATATGGGTATAGCACAGATACGCAGTATTTT
CDR3: CASSEYGYSTDTQYF

J: TRBJ2-1
V: TRBV7-8
D: -
size: once
DNA: TGTGCCAGCAGCTTAGGAATCGGGTACGGTGGGGAGGAGCAGTTCTTC
CDR3: CASSLGIGYGGEEQFF

J: TRBJ1-3
V: TRBV19
D: -
size: -
DNA: TGTGCCAGTAGTCCCCTGACAGATACTACCACCATATATTTT
CDR3: CASSPLTDTTTIYF

J: TRBJ2-3
V: TRBV29-1
D: TRBD2
size: -
DNA: TGCAGCGTTGAAGTTAGACCGGTGGGGGGGATCAGCACAGATACGCAGTATTTT
CDR3: CSVEVRPVGGISTDTQYF

J: TRBJ2-7
V: TRBV5-4
D: -
size: -
DNA: TGTGCCAGCAGCTTGAGGCAGGGGGGCTACGAGCAGTACTTC
CDR3: CASSLRQGGYEQYF

J: TRBJ2-7
V: TRBV5-1
D: -
size: once
DNA: TGCGCCAGCAGCCCGATAGGCTACGAGCAGTACTTC
CDR3: CASSPIGYEQYF

J: TRBJ2-7
V: TRBV28
D: -
size: -
DNA: TGTGCCAGCGTATCCCAGTCGACAGGACCCTACGAGCAGTACTTC
CDR3: CASVSQSTGPYEQYF

J: TRBJ2-7
V: TRBV11-1
D: TRBD2
size: -
DNA: TGTGCCAGCAGCCCCGGTGCGGGGGGCCTGGAGCAGTACTTC
CDR3: CASSPGAGGLEQYF

J: TRBJ2-1
V: TRBV5-4
D: TRBD2
size: -
DNA: TGTGCCAGCAGCAAAGCGGGAGGCCTCCAGTACAATGAGCAGTTCTTC
CDR3: CASSKAGGLQYNEQFF

J: TRBJ1-6
V: TRBV5-1
D: -
size: -
DNA: TGCGCCAGCAGCTTGGGACAGTCGTATAATTCACCCCTCCACTTT
CDR3: CASSLGQSYNSPLHF